Each of the 8 T cell receptor beta chains below was sequenced from the same sample in a study of blood T cell repertoires in COVID-19. TCRdb's copy holds only in-frame clones and misses some; the assay was immunoSEQ multiplex PCR. The table includes around 250,000 clones, more than 65% detected once. Input material: peripheral blood. The receptors were gathered from a middle-aged man with active or convalescent COVID-19.

This clone was seen a few times. The chain combines TRBV6-5 with TRBJ1-1, with a weak D call TRBD1 (6 bases). Trimming removed 8 bases from V and 5 bases from J, with 15 bases in between. Per germline, CDR1 MNHEY and CDR2 SVGAGI. The CDR3 is 13 amino acids. CDR3 in amino acids: CASGSTGSTEAFF. DNA of the CDR3: TGTGCCAGCGGTTCGACAGGATCAACTGAAGCTTTCTTT.

The chain uses TRBV11-2 and TRBJ2-5; 7 nucleotides line up with TRBD2. Germline lookup yields CDR1 SGHAT and CDR2 FQNNGV. The trim removed 3 bases at V and 2 bases at J, leaving 0 bases unmatched. The CDR3 extends over 13 amino acids. CDR3 protein: CASSLGGQETQYF. In nucleotides, the CDR3 is TGTGCCAGCAGCTTGGGAGGGCAAGAGACCCAGTACTTC.

The rearrangement links TRBV18 to TRBJ1-4, with TRBD1 matching 7 bases. The CDR3 length is 14 residues. The ends lost 4 bases at V and 3 bases at J; junction bases unmatched: 2. Looked up from germline, CDR1 is KGHSH and CDR2 is LQKENI. The CDR3 coding sequence is TGTGCCAGCTCACTTGGGACAGCTAATGAAAAACTGTTTTTT. Residues: CASSLGTANEKLFF. The full variable domain, its missing parts supplied by reference TRBV18 and TRBJ1-4, is NAGVMQNPRHLVRRRGQEARLRCSPMKGHSHVYWYRQLPEEGLKFMVYLQKENIIDESGMPKERFSAEFPKEGPSILRIQQVVRGDSAAYFCASSLGTANEKLFFGSGTQLSVL.

J is TRBJ1-6 and V is TRBV15, with 10 positions matching TRBD1. Per the germline V gene, CDR1 is LNHNV and CDR2 is YYDKDF (reference sequence). With V trimmed by 5 bases and J by 6 bases, 4 bases remained unmatched. This CDR3 is 15 amino acids long. Here the CDR3 DNA reads TGTGCCACCAGCGGAGGACAGGGGGGTAATTCACCCCTCCACTTT. Residues: CATSGGQGGNSPLHF.

The chain employs TRBV10-3 and TRBJ2-7; 9 bases are shared with TRBD1. Per the germline V gene, CDR1 is ENHRY and CDR2 is SYGVKD. This CDR3 comprises 12 residues. The trim removed 6 bases at V and 5 bases at J, leaving 2 bases unmatched. CDR3 nucleotides: TGTGCCATCAGGACAGGGGGTGACGAGCAGTACTTC. This gives the protein CAIRTGGDEQYF.

This clone came up once. This chain connects TRBV7-9 to TRBJ2-2, with TRBD1 as a possible D gene (5 bases). The germline V gene encodes CDR1 SEHNR and CDR2 FQNEAQ (reference sequence). Trimming took off 1 base at V and 4 bases at J, with 10 bases between the two ends. This CDR3 comprises 15 residues. CDR3 in amino acids: CASSLETDPTGELFF. The CDR3 DNA reads as TGTGCCAGCAGCTTAGAGACAGATCCCACCGGGGAGCTGTTTTTT. Drawing the rest from reference TRBV7-9 and TRBJ2-2, the complete variable domain is DTGVSQNPRHKITKRGQNVTFRCDPISEHNRLYWYRQTLGQGPEFLTYFQNEAQLEKSRLLSDRFSAERPKGSFSTLEIQRTEQGDSAMYLCASSLETDPTGELFFGEGSRLTVL.

The chain employs TRBV2 and TRBJ1-2; perhaps TRBD1 as D (5 bases). Deletions cut 6 bases from V and 4 bases from J, with 12 bases between. Germline-derived CDR1 and CDR2 are SNHLY and FYNNEI. The CDR3 is made up of 13 amino acids. CDR3 residues: CASRSDSSYGYTF. CDR3 coding DNA: TGTGCCAGCAGATCCGACAGTTCCTATGGCTACACCTTC.

This clone was seen more than once but under ten times. This chain joins TRBV5-1 and TRBJ2-7, with TRBD2 matching 14 bases. In germline, CDR1 is SGHRS, CDR2 YFSETQ. This CDR3 comprises 16 residues. V lost 4 bases and J lost 2; bases outside the gene matches: 5. Written as DNA, the CDR3 is TGCGCCAGCAGCCCGGGACTAGCGGGGGTTGCCTACGAGCAGTACTTC. It is translated as CASSPGLAGVAYEQYF.